This T cell receptor (beta chain) was retrieved from a study of regulatory T cells in long-lasting Graves disease. Libraries of TCR beta came from iRepertoire HTBI primers plus Arm-PCR of CDR3 regions. TCRdb re-called the multiplex PCR reads with MiXCR, one entry per CDR3 protein. The sample holds about 430,000 distinct CDR3 sequences; roughly 15% are singletons and the top ten take about 8.2%. Specified time point: newly diagnosed GD, antithyroid drugs for less than 3 months. Preparation of the TCR library used RNA extracted from PBMCs. J was trimmed by 4 bases and V by 6 bases; bases with no gene match: 10. The CDR3 has 15 amino acids. CDR1 MNHNS and CDR2 SASEGT come from the germline V gene. This same sample was also taken into another study, of T cells in Graves' hyperthyroidism and ophthalmopathy.

V and J are TRBV6-1 and TRBJ1-2; 8 bases agree with TRBD1. The sequence derives from a woman aged 40 to 49 with Graves disease. The sample was peripheral blood mononuclear cells (PBMCs), taken at new diagnosis, from a patient treated with antithyroid drugs. In DNA form, the CDR3 reads TGTGCCAGCAGCCCGGGACAGGCTGGGGGCTATGGCTACACCTTC. This translates into CASSPGQAGGYGYTF.